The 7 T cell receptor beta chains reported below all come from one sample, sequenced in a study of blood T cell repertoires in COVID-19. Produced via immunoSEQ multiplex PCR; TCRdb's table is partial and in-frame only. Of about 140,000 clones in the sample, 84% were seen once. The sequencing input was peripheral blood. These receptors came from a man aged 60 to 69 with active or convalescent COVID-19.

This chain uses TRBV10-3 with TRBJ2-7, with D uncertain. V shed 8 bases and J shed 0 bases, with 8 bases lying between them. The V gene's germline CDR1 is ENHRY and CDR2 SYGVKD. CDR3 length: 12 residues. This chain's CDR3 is CAIGPSSYEQYV. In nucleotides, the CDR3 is TGTGCCATCGGGCCCAGCTCCTACGAGCAGTACGTC.

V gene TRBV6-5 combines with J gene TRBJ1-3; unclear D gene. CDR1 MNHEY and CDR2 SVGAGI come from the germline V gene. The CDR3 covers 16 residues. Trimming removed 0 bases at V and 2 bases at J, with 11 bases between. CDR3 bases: TGTGCCAGCAGTTACTCACGAGGGTTCGCTGGAAACACCATATATTTT. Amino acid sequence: CASSYSRGFAGNTIYF.

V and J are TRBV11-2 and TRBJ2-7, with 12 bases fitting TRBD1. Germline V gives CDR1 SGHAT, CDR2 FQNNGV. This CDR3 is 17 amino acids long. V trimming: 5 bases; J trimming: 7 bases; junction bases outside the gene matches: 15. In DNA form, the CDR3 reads TGTGCCAGCAGCCCACCCGGCATGGGACAGGGGGCCGGGGAGCAGTACTTC. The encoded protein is CASSPPGMGQGAGEQYF.

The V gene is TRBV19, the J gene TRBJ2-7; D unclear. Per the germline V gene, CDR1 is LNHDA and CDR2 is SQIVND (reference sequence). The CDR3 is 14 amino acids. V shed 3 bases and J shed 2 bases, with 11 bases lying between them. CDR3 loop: CASSIMARPYEQYF. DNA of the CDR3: TGTGCCAGTAGTATCATGGCTAGACCCTACGAGCAGTACTTC.

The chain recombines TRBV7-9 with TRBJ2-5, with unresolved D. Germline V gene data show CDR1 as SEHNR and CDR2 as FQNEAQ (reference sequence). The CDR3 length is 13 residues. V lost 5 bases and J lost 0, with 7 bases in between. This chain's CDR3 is CASSIRDQETQYF. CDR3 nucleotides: TGTGCCAGCAGCATCCGGGACCAAGAGACCCAGTACTTC.

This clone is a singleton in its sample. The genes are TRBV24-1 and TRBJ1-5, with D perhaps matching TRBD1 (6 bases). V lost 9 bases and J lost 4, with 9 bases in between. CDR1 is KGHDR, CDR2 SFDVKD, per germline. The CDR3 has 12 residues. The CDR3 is CATGRGNQPQHF. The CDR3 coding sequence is TGTGCCACCGGGAGGGGGAATCAGCCCCAGCATTTT.

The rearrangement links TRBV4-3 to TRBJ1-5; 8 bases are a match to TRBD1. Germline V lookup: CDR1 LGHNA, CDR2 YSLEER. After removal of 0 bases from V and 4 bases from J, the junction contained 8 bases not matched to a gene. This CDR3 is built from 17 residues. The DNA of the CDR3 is TGCGCCAGCAGCCAAGATCTGGCACAGGGGGTAAATCAGCCCCAGCATTTT. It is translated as CASSQDLAQGVNQPQHF.